A selection of T cell receptor beta chains follows, all from one sample in a study of neurological immune-mediated disorders. TCRdb reprocessed the 5' RACE reads with MiXCR, giving one entry per CDR3 protein. Of around 71,000 distinct CDR3 sequences in the sample, approximately 13% are singletons; the top ten hold 4.5% to 5.5%. The specimen sequenced was PBMCs. The receptors derive from a female donor with HTLV-1-associated myelopathy (HAM/TSP). Both conserved end residues are trimmed from each CDR3. Fields, in order: CDR3 protein, CDR3 length, J gene, V gene.

ASRYNGRSNSKLH | 13 | TRBJ1-6 | TRBV7-2
ASSLGTSGSTDTQY | 14 | TRBJ2-3 | TRBV5-1
ASSSNDREGTEAF | 13 | TRBJ1-1 | TRBV5-1
SASGAGHSYEQY | 12 | TRBJ2-7 | TRBV20-1
ASSETSVGGYEQY | 13 | TRBJ2-7 | TRBV2
ASRPQGNYGYT | 11 | TRBJ1-2 | TRBV28
ASREGDRTYEQY | 12 | TRBJ2-7 | TRBV2
ASSGGGSVSGFYEQY | 15 | TRBJ2-7 | TRBV28
ASSLLGTSGEQY | 12 | TRBJ2-7 | TRBV3-1
ATSRGSELGGQF | 12 | TRBJ2-1 | TRBV15
ASSALQGRGNIQY | 13 | TRBJ2-4 | TRBV5-1
ASSDPGQGAYEQY | 13 | TRBJ2-7 | TRBV9
SASWSDTQY | 9 | TRBJ2-3 | TRBV20-1
ASSFGRKPTDTQY | 13 | TRBJ2-3 | TRBV5-1
ASSPEGAEQY | 10 | TRBJ2-7 | TRBV5-1
ASSLGVYEQY | 10 | TRBJ2-7 | TRBV5-1
ASGLAYEQY | 9 | TRBJ2-7 | TRBV12-5
ASSQLQGWNEQF | 12 | TRBJ2-1 | TRBV14
ASSASVGGTNEKLF | 14 | TRBJ1-4 | TRBV9
SASLGQGANYGYT | 13 | TRBJ1-2 | TRBV20-1
ATRDEGNQPQH | 11 | TRBJ1-5 | TRBV10-3
SAGTGSSYEQY | 11 | TRBJ2-7 | TRBV20-1
ASSLRDRGPYEQY | 13 | TRBJ2-7 | TRBV7-8
ASSSRALYNSPLH | 13 | TRBJ1-6 | TRBV27
ASSYGQETQY | 10 | TRBJ2-5 | TRBV6-5
ASSGEGAFADTQY | 13 | TRBJ2-3 | TRBV9
SARDSRGGETQY | 12 | TRBJ2-5 | TRBV20-1
ASSLGPGGLGTEAF | 14 | TRBJ1-1 | TRBV5-1
ASSKGQGNGNTEAF | 14 | TRBJ1-1 | TRBV5-1
ASSWPDREYEETQY | 14 | TRBJ2-5 | TRBV5-1
AIGGRTQETQY | 11 | TRBJ2-5 | TRBV10-3
ASSRGLAEETQY | 12 | TRBJ2-5 | TRBV11-2
AISEEGLDSDTQY | 13 | TRBJ2-3 | TRBV10-3
SARDRVSSRSYNEQF | 15 | TRBJ2-1 | TRBV20-1
ASSQDQGGEAF | 11 | TRBJ1-1 | TRBV4-2
SGKGGTDTQY | 10 | TRBJ2-3 | TRBV29-1
ASGYFVGGQNEQF | 13 | TRBJ2-1 | TRBV6-6
SVEDRTASADTQY | 13 | TRBJ2-3 | TRBV29-1
AISGQGGPDEQY | 12 | TRBJ2-7 | TRBV10-3
ASSDSLNSPLH | 11 | TRBJ1-6 | TRBV5-1
ANSQEEQGAYEQN | 13 | TRBJ2-7 | TRBV4-1
ASSLSLAGGYNEQF | 14 | TRBJ2-1 | TRBV5-6
ASSFRAGNTGELF | 13 | TRBJ2-2 | TRBV5-1
ASSFQGGWEQF | 11 | TRBJ2-1 | TRBV28
ASSQTGIQETQY | 12 | TRBJ2-5 | TRBV4-2